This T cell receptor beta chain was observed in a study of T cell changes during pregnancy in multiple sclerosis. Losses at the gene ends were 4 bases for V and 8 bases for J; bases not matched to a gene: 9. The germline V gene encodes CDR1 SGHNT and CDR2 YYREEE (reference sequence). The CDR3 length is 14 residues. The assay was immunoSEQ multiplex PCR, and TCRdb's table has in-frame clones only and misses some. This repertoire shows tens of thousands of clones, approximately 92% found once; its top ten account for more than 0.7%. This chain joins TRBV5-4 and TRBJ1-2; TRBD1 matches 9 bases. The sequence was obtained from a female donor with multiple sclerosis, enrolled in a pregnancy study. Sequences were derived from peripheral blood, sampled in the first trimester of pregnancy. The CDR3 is CASSAGQGREGYTF. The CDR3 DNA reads TGTGCCAGCAGCGCTGGACAGGGGAGGGAAGGCTACACCTTC.